One sample yielded the 11 T cell receptor beta chains listed below, sequenced in a study of control samples from healthy donors and cancer patients (dated by TCRdb to 2018 to 2020). Library creation used the immunoSEQ multiplex PCR assay. What TCRdb holds here is the immuneACCESS table cut down to in-frame rearrangements. Part of the clones is not present; checked against another copy, under half of the missing clones reflect an unresolved V gene, and the others are unexplained. This sample is represented by about 110,000 clones; over 75% of them were singletons. Of the sample, about 4.2% falls within the top ten clones. Sequencing was carried out using blood. All receptors come from a human donor in good health. The donor label of this sample is uncertain.

The gene calls are TRBV12-3 or TRBV12-4 and TRBJ1-5; maybe TRBD1 (6 bases). This CDR3 has 13 residues. V gave up 2 bases and J gave up 7 bases, with 9 bases separating them. The CDR3 nucleotides read TGTGCCAGCAGTTTAAACAGGGACCAGCCCCAGCATTTT. Translating gives CASSLNRDQPQHF.

The chain recombines TRBV6-4 with TRBJ1-2, with D hard to call. V was shortened by 0 bases and J by 1 base, with 3 bases between the two germline ends. Germline V gene lookup returns CDR1 MRHNA and CDR2 SNTAGT. This CDR3 has 13 residues. This CDR3 is CASSDSSNYGYTF. CDR3 nucleotides: TGTGCCAGCAGTGACTCCAGTAACTATGGCTACACCTTC.

The chain has TRBV7-9 and TRBJ1-1; no firm D call. The V and J ends lost 0 bases and 8 bases respectively, with 16 bases between them. Germline CDR1 is SEHNR and CDR2 is FQNEAQ (reference sequence). This CDR3 has 15 residues. CDR3 in amino acids: CASSLAIQWAGEAFF. The CDR3 DNA is TGTGCCAGCAGCTTAGCGATACAGTGGGCCGGGGAAGCTTTCTTT. Using reference TRBV7-9 and TRBJ1-1 for the parts outside the CDR3, the full variable domain is DTGVSQNPRHKITKRGQNVTFRCDPISEHNRLYWYRQTLGQGPEFLTYFQNEAQLEKSRLLSDRFSAERPKGSFSTLEIQRTEQGDSAMYLCASSLAIQWAGEAFFGQGTRLTVV.

V gene TRBV21-1 combines with J gene TRBJ2-1; TRBD2, the D gene given by the table, was not confirmed from the DNA. TRBV21-1 is listed as a pseudogene. This CDR3 has 18 residues. DNA of the CDR3: TGTGCCAGCAGCCAACCTTGGGGGCGGGGGGGCCTCTACAATGAGCAGTTCTTC. Amino acids: CASSQPWGRGGLYNEQFF.

The V gene is TRBV3-1 (or the pseudogene TRBV3-2), the J gene TRBJ1-1; D not resolved. Germline V CDR1 and CDR2: LGHDT, YNNKEL (reference sequence). This CDR3 is 12 amino acids long. V shed 3 bases and J shed 8 bases, with 10 bases lying between them. Written as DNA, the CDR3 is TGTGCCAGCAGCCAGGGAAGTAGGGAAGCTTTCTTT. Its translation: CASSQGSREAFF.

The chain joins TRBV6-5 to TRBJ2-7; D may match TRBD1 or TRBD2 (5 bases each). Germline loops: CDR1 MNHEY, CDR2 SVGAGI. The CDR3 length is 13 residues. V lost 11 bases to trimming and J lost 0 bases, with 14 bases between them. The CDR3: CASPGPYSYEQYF. CDR3 DNA sequence: TGTGCCTCACCGGGGCCTTACTCCTACGAGCAGTACTTC.

The chain carries TRBV5-1 and TRBJ2-6, with 7 bases identical to TRBD1. This CDR3 is 18 amino acids long. V lost 4 bases, J lost 1 base, and 11 bases stayed unmatched. CDR1 is SGHRS and CDR2 is YFSETQ in the germline V gene. CDR3 loop: CASSLNRDSDSGANVLTF. CDR3 nucleotides: TGCGCCAGCAGCCTAAACCGGGACAGCGATTCTGGGGCCAACGTCCTGACTTTC.

The chain carries TRBV9 and TRBJ2-3; no reliable D call. V was shortened by 7 bases and J by 2 bases, with 11 bases between the two germline ends. The CDR3 is 13 amino acids. The V gene's germline CDR1 is SGDLS and CDR2 YYNGEE. The CDR3 nucleotides are TGTGCCAGCGCCCAGGCCTACACAGATACGCAGTATTTT. This codes for CASAQAYTDTQYF.

The chain couples TRBV30 to TRBJ2-2; 7 bases are shared with TRBD1. The germline V gene has CDR1 GTSNPN and CDR2 SVGIG (reference sequence). J was trimmed by 4 bases and V by 2 bases; bases with no gene match: 7. This CDR3 is built from 15 residues. The CDR3 loop is CAWSPQGVGTGELFF. CDR3 bases: TGTGCCTGGAGTCCTCAGGGGGTGGGCACCGGGGAGCTGTTTTTT.

The chain combines TRBV2 with TRBJ2-1; TRBD1 might be the D (6 bases). The germline V gene encodes CDR1 SNHLY and CDR2 FYNNEI. This CDR3 spans 16 amino acids. Trimming cost V 6 bases and J 0 bases, with 15 bases left between them. CDR3 loop: CASSARQAFSYNEQFF. CDR3 sequence (DNA): TGTGCCAGCAGCGCTAGACAGGCTTTCTCCTACAATGAGCAGTTCTTC.

This clone was observed once. The chain carries TRBV6-5 and TRBJ1-6; D is possibly TRBD1 (5 bases). With 6 bases removed from V and 10 bases from J, the gap between germline ends came to 16 bases. In germline, CDR1 is MNHEY, CDR2 SVGAGI. CDR3 length: 14 amino acids. The CDR3 loop reads CASRGLGLSSPLHF. The CDR3 DNA follows: TGTGCCAGCAGAGGTTTGGGACTGAGCTCACCCCTCCACTTT.